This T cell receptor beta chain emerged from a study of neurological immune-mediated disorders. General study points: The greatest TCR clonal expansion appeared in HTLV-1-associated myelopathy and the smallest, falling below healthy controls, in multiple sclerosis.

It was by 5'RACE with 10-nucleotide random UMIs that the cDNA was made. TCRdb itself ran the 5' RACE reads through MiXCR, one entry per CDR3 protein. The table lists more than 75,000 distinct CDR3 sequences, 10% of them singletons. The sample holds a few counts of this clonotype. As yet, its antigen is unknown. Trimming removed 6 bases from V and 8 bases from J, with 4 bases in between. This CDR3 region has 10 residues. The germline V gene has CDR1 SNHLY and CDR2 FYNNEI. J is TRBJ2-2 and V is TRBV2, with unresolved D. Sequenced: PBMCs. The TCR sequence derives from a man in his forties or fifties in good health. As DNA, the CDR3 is TGTGCCAGCAGGGAGGGGGAGCTGTTTTTT. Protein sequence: CASREGELFF.